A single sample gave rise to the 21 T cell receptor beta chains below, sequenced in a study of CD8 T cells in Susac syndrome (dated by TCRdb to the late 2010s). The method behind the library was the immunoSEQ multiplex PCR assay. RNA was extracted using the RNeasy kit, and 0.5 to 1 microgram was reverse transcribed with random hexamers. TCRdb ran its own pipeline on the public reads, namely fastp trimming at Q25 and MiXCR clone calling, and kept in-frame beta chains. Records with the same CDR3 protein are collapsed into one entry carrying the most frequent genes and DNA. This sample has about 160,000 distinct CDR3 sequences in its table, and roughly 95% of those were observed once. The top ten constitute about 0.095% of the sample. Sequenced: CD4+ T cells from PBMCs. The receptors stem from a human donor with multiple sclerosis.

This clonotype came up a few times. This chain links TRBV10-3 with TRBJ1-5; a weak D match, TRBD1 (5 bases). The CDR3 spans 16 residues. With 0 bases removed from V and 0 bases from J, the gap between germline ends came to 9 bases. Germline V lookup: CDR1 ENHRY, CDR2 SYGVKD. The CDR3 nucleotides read TGTGCCATCAGTGAGTCGGGACCTAATAGCAATCAGCCCCAGCATTTT. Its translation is CAISESGPNSNQPQHF.

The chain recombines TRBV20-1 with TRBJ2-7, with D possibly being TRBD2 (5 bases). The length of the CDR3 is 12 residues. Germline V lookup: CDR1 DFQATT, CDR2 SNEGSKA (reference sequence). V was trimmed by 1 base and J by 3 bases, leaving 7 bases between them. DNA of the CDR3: TGCAGTGCTAGAGTGGACTTCTACGAGCAGTACTTC. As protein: CSARVDFYEQYF.

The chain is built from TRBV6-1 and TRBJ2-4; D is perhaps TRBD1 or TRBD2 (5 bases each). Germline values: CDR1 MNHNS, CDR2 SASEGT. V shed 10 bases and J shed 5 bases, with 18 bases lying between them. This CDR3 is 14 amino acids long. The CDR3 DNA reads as TGTGCCATTGGTAACCGGGACGGACAAAACATTCAGTACTTC. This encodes CAIGNRDGQNIQYF.

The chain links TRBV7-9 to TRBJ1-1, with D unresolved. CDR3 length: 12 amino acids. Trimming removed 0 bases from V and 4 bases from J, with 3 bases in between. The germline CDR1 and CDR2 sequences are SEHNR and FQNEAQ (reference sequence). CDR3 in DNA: TGTGCCAGCAGCTTAGCTGTCACTGAAGCTTTCTTT. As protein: CASSLAVTEAFF.

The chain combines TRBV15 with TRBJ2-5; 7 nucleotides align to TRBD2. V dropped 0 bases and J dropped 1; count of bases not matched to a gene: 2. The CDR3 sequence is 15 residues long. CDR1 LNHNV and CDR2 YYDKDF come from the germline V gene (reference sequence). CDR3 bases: TGTGCCACCAGCAGAGATCGCGGGAGCCAAGAGACCCAGTACTTC. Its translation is CATSRDRGSQETQYF.

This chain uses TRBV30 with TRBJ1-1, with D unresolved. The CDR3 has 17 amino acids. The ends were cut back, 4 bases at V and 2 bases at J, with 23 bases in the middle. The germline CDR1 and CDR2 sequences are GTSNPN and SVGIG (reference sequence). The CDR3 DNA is TGTGCCTGGACCCCGGACCGGGGAAGTTTTTATAACACTGAAGCTTTCTTT. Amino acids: CAWTPDRGSFYNTEAFF.

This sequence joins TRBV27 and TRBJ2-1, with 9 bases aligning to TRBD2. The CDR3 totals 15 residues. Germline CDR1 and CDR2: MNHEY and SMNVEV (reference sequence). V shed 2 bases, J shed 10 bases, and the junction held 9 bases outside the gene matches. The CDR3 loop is CASSLILAGPGEQFF. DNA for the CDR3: TGTGCCAGCAGTTTAATACTAGCGGGTCCAGGGGAGCAGTTCTTC.

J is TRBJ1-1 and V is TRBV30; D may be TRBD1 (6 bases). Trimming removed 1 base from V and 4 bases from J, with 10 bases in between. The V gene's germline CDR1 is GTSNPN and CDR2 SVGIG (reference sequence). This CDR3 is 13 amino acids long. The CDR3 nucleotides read TGTGCCTGGAGTGGGGAAGGGGGCACTGAAGCTTTCTTT. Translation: CAWSGEGGTEAFF.

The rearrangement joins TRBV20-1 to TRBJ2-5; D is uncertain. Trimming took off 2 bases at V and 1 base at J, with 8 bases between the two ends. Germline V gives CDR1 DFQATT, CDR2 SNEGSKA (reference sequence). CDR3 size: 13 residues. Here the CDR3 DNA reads TGCAGTGCTAGAAGTGCTACCCAAGAGACCCAGTACTTC. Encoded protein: CSARSATQETQYF.

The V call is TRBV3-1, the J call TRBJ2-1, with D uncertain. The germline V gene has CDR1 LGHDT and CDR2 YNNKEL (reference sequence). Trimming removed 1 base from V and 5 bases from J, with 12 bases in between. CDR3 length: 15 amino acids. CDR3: CASSQAQLTDNEQFF. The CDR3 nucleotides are TGTGCCAGCAGCCAAGCACAGCTTACCGACAATGAGCAGTTCTTC.

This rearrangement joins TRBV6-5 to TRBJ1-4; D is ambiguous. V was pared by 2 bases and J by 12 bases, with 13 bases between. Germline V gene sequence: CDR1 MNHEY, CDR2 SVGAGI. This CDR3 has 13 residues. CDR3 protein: CASSYPSSRELFF. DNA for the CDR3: TGTGCCAGCAGTTACCCATCATCCCGGGAACTGTTTTTT.

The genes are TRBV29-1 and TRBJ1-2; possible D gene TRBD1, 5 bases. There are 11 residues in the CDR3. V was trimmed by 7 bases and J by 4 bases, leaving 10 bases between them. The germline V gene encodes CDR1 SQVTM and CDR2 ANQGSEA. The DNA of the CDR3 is TGCAGCGGCAGGGCGGGCTATGGCTACACCTTC. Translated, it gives CSGRAGYGYTF.

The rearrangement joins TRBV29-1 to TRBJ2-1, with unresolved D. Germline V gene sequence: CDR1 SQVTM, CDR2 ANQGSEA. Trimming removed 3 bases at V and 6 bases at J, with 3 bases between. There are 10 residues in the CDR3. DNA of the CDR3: TGCAGCGTTGAGTCCAATGAGCAGTTCTTC. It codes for CSVESNEQFF.

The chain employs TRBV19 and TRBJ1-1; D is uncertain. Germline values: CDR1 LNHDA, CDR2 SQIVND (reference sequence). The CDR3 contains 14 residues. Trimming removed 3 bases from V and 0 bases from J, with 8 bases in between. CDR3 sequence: CASSMADMNTEAFF. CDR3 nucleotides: TGTGCCAGTAGTATGGCAGATATGAACACTGAAGCTTTCTTT. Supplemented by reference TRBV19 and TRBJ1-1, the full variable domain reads DGGITQSPKYLFRKEGQNVTLSCEQNLNHDAMYWYRQDPGQGLRLIYYSQIVNDFQKGDIAEGYSVSREKKESFPLTVTSAQKNPTAFYLCASSMADMNTEAFFGQGTRLTVV.

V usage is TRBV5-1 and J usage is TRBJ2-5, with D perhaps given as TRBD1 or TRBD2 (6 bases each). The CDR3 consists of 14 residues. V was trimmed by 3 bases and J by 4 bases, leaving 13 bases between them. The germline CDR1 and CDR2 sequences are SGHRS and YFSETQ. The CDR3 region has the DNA TGCGCCAGCAGCTCAGGGGAGGCGGGAGAGACCCAGTACTTC. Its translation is CASSSGEAGETQYF.

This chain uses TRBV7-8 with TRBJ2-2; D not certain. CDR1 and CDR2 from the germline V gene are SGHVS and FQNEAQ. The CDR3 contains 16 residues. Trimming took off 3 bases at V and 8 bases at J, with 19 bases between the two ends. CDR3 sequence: CASSFSDSYLGGELFF. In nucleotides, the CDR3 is TGTGCCAGCAGCTTTAGTGATAGCTACCTTGGAGGGGAGCTGTTTTTT.

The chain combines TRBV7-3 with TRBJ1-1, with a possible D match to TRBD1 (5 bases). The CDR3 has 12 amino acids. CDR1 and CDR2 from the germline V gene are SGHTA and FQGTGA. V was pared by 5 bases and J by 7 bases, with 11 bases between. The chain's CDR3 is CASSPGPVEAFF. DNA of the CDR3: TGTGCCAGCAGCCCGGGACCGGTTGAAGCTTTCTTT.

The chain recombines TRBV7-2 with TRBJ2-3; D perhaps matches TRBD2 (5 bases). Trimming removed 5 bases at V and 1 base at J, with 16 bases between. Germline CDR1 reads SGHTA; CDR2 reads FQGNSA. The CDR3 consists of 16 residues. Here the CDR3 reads CASSPQRLPGTDTQYF. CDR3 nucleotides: TGTGCCAGCAGCCCCCAGCGGCTCCCGGGCACAGATACGCAGTATTTT.

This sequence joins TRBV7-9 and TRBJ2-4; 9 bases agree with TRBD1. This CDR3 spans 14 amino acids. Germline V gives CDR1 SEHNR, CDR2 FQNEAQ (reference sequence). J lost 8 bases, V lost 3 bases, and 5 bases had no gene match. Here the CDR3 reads CASSLAGTGYIQYF. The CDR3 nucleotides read TGTGCCAGCAGCTTGGCCGGGACAGGGTACATTCAGTACTTC.

CDR3 sequence: CASSLNWGIGMRPVLAFF. DNA of the CDR3: TGCGCCAGCAGCTTGAATTGGGGCATTGGGATGAGGCCTGTGTTGGCTTTCTTT. V and J are TRBV5-1 and TRBJ1-1; TRBD1 might be the D (5 bases). The CDR3 extends over 18 amino acids. V was clipped by 1 base and J by 11 bases, with 30 bases between them. Germline V gene data show CDR1 as SGHRS and CDR2 as YFSETQ.

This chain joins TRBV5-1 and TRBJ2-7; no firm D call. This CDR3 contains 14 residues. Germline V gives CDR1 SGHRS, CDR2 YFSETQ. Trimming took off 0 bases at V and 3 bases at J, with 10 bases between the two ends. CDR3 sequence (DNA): TGCGCCAGCAGCTTGGCCGGGCAGCTCTACGAGCAGTACTTC. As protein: CASSLAGQLYEQYF.